This T cell receptor beta chain was captured by sequencing in a study of T-cell memory formation after mild COVID-19. The CDR3 covers 13 residues. Trimming removed 0 bases from V and 16 bases from J, with 16 bases in between. Looked up from germline, CDR1 is LGHNA and CDR2 is YNFKEQ. TCRdb reprocessed the 5' RACE reads via MiXCR and lists one record per CDR3 protein. Among roughly 620,000 distinct CDR3 sequences listed, roughly 18% were seen once. The receptor's source is an adult woman who had mild COVID-19 (a few samples of this study predate the infection). Cell type and time point are not known. The chain uses TRBV4-2 and TRBJ2-1; D is unclear. Sequenced input: PBMCs or a T cell subset sorted from them (not recorded which). The CDR3 sequence: CASSQDGVCPDFF. The CDR3 DNA reads as TGTGCCAGCAGCCAAGATGGGGTATGCCCGGATTTCTTC.